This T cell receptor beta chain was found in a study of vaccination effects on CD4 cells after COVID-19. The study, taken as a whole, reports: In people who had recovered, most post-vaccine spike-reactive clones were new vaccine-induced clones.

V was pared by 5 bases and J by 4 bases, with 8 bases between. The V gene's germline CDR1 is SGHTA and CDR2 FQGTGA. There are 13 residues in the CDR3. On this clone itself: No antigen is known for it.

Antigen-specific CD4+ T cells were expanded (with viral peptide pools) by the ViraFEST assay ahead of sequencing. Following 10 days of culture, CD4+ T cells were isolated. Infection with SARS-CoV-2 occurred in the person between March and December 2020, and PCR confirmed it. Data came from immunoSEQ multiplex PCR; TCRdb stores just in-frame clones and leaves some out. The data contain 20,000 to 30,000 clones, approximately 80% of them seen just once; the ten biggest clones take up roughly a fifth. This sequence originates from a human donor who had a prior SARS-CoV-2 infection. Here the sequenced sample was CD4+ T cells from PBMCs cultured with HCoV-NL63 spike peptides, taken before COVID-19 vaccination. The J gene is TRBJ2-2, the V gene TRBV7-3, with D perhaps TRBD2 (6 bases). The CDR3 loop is CASSTGLTGELFF. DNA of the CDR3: TGTGCCAGCAGCACGGGACTCACCGGGGAGCTGTTTTTT. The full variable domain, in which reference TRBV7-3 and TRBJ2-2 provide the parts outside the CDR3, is GAGVSQTPSNKVTEKGKYVELRCDPISGHTALYWYRQSLGQGPEFLIYFQGTGAADDSGLPNDRFFAVRPEGSVSTLKIQRTERGDSAVYLCASSTGLTGELFFGEGSRLTVL.